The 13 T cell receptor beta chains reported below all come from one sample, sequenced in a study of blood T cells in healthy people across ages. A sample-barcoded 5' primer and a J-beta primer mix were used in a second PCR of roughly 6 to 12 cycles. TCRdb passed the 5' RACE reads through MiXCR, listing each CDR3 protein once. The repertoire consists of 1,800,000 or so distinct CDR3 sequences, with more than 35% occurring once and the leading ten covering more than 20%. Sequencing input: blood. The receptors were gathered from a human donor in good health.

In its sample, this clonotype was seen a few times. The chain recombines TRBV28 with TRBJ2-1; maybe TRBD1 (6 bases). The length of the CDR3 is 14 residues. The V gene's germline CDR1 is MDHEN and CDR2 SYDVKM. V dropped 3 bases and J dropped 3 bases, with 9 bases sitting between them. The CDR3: CASSFHRDYNEQFF. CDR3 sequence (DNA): TGTGCCAGCAGTTTTCACAGGGACTACAATGAGCAGTTCTTC.

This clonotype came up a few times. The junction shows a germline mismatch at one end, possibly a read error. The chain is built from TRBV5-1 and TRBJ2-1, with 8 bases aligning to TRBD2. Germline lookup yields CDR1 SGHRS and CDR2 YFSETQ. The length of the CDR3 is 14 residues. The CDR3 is CASSLNGGANEQFF. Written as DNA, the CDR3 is TGTGCCAGCAGTCTAAACGGGGGGGCAAATGAGCAGTTCTTC.

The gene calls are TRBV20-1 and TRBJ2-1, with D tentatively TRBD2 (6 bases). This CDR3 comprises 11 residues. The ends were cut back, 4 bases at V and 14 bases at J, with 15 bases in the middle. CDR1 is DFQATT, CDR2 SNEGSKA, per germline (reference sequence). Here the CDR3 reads CSATPGLQEFF. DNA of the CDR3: TGCAGTGCTACCCCGGGACTTCAGGAGTTCTTC.

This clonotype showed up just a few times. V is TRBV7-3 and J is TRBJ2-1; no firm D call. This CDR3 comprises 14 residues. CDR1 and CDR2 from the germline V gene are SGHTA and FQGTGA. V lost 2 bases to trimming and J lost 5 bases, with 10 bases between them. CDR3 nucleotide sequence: TGTGCCAGCAGCTTAGAATACGGAGACAATGAGCAGTTCTTC. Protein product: CASSLEYGDNEQFF.

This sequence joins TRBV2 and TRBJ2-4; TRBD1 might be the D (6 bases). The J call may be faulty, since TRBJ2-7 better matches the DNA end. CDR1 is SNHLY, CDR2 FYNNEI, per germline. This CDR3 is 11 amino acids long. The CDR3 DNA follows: TGTGCCAGCAGAGGGGGATTCGAGCAGTACTTC. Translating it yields CASRGGFEQYF.

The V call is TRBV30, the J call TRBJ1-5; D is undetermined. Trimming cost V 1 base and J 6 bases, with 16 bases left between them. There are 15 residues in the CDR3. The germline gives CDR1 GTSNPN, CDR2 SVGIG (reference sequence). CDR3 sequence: CAWSGVRIGGQPQHF. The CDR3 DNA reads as TGTGCCTGGAGTGGGGTCAGGATAGGCGGTCAGCCCCAGCATTTT.

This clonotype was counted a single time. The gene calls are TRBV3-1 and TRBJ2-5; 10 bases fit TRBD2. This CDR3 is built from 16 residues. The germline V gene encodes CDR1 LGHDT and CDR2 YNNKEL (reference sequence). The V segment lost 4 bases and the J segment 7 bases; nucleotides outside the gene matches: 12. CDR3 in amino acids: CASSPSGGAHGLTQYF. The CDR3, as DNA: TGTGCCAGCAGCCCTAGCGGGGGAGCTCATGGGTTGACCCAGTACTTC.

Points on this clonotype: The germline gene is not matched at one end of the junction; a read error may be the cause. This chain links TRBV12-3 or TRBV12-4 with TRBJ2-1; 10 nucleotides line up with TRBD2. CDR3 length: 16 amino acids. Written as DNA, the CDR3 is TGTGCCATCAGTGAGTCGATAAGCGGGAGGGCCGAGGAGCAGTTCTTC. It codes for CAISESISGRAEEQFF.

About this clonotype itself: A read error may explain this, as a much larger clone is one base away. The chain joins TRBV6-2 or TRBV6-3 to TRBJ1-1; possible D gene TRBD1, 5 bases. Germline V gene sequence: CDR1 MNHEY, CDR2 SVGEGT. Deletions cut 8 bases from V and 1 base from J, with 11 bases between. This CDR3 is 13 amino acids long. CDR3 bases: TGTGCCAGCGGCCGGGACGGGAACACTGAAGCTTTCTTT. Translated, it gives CASGRDGNTEAFF.

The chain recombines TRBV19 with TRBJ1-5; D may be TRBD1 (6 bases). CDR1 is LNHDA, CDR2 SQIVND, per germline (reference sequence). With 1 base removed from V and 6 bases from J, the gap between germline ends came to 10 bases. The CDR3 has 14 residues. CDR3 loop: CASSIVGGGQPQHF. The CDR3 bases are TGTGCCAGTAGTATAGTTGGGGGCGGTCAGCCCCAGCATTTT. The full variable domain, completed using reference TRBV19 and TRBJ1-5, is DGGITQSPKYLFRKEGQNVTLSCEQNLNHDAMYWYRQDPGQGLRLIYYSQIVNDFQKGDIAEGYSVSREKKESFPLTVTSAQKNPTAFYLCASSIVGGGQPQHFGDGTRLSIL.

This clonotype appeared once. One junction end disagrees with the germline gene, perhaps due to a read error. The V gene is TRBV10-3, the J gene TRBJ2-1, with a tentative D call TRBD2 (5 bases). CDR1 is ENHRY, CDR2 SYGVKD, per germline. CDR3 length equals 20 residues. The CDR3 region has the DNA TGTGCCACCAGTGAATCCCGGGCCCAGACCCTCACTAGCTCCTACAATGAGCAGTTCTTC. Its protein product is CATSESRAQTLTSSYNEQFF.

The CDR3 coding sequence is TGCAGTGCTAGAGAGCCGAGCCTCTGGGAGCAGTTCTTC. It yields the protein CSAREPSLWEQFF. The chain uses TRBV20-1 and TRBJ2-1; D ambiguous. This CDR3 is 13 amino acids long. Germline CDR1 reads DFQATT; CDR2 reads SNEGSKA (reference sequence). V lost 0 bases and J lost 10, with 13 bases in between.

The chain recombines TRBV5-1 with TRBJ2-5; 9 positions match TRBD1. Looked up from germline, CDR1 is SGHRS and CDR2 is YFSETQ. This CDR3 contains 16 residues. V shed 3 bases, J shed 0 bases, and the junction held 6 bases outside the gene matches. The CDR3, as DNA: TGCGCCAGCAGCTCGGGACAGGGAGGGAACCAAGAGACCCAGTACTTC. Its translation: CASSSGQGGNQETQYF.